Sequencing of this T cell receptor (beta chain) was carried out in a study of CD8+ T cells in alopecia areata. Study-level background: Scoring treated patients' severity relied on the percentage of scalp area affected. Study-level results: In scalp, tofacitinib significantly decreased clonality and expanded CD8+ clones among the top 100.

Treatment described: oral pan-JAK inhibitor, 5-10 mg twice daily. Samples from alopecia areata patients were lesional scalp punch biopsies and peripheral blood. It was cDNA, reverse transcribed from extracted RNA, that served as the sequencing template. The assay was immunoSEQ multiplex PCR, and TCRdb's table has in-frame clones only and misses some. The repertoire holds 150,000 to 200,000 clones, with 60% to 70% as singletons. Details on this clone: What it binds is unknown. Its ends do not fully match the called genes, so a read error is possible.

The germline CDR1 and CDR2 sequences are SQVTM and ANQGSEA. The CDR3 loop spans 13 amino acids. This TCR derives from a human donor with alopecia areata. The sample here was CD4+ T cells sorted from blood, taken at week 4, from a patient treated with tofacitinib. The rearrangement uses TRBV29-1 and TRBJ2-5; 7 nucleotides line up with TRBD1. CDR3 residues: CSVEGDRQETQYF. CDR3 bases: TGCAGCGTAGAAGGGGACAGACAAGAGACCCAGTACTTC. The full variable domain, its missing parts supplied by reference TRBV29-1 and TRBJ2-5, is SAVISQKPSRDICQRGTSLTIQCQVDSQVTMMFWYRQQPGQSLTLIATANQGSEATYESGFVIDKFPISRPNLTFSTLTVSNMSPEDSSIYLCSVEGDRQETQYFGPGTRLLVL.